This T cell receptor (beta chain) came from a study of blood T cell repertoires in COVID-19. The length of the CDR3 is 11 residues. Per germline, CDR1 GTSNPN and CDR2 SVGIG (reference sequence). Trimming took 6 bases from V and 6 from J, leaving 10 bases between them. Profiled with immunoSEQ multiplex PCR; TCRdb holds only in-frame clones, not every one. The table includes 150,000 to 200,000 clones, around 82% detected once. The sample holds one count of this clone. Input material: peripheral blood. This TCR derives from a man in his fifties or sixties who had recovered from COVID-19. The chain recombines TRBV30 with TRBJ2-3; weak D call: TRBD2 (5 bases). The CDR3 sequence is CACGVPDTQYF. The CDR3 DNA reads TGTGCCTGCGGGGTGCCGGATACGCAGTATTTT.